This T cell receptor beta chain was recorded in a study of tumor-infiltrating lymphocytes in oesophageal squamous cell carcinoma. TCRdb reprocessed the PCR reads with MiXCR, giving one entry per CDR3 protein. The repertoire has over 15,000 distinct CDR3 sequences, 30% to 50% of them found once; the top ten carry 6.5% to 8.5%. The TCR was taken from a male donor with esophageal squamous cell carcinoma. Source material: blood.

The chain's CDR3 is CASSLVRGRGRISGANVLTF. The CDR3 DNA is TGTGCCAGCAGCTTAGTCAGGGGGAGGGGCCGGATCTCTGGGGCCAACGTCCTGACTTTC. The chain recombines TRBV7-6 with TRBJ2-6; D assignment may be TRBD1 or TRBD2 (7 bases each). CDR3 length: 20 residues. Germline CDR1 and CDR2: SGHVS and FNYEAQ. Deletions cut 1 base from V and 0 bases from J, with 19 bases between.